The present T cell receptor beta chain was sequenced within a study of blood T cell repertoires in COVID-19. Looking at the study overall: Material from acute and convalescent COVID-19 was sourced from the United States, Italy and Spain. PBMCs, B-cell-depleted T cells, or T cells were the source of the cDNA or gDNA that made up the material.

Those enrolled, adults aged roughly 18 to 100 years, came from under 25 US areas. Between the trimmed V and J ends, which lost 6 bases and 2 bases, there was a span of 15 bases. The CDR3 length is 14 residues. Looked up from germline, CDR1 is SQVTM and CDR2 is ANQGSEA. Original processing methods: Estimates of nucleated cell counts were drawn from the amplification of reference gene primers. Clones were read by immunoSEQ multiplex PCR, and TCRdb kept only the in-frame ones, dropping some. V, J and clone size were drawn from that table, and D and trimming were deduced from the DNA. The sample yields around 450,000 clones, around 91% seen once.

This chain links TRBV29-1 with TRBJ2-3; perhaps TRBD1 as D (6 bases). This sequence was found in a man aged 18 to 29 who had recovered from COVID-19. The sequenced material came from PBMCs or T cells enriched from blood (not recorded which). The CDR3 spells CSVRGVGLTDTQYF. The CDR3 DNA follows: TGCAGCGTCAGGGGTGTGGGTCTCACAGATACGCAGTATTTT.